The 21 T cell receptor beta chains given below trace back to one sample, sequenced in a study of blood T cell repertoires in COVID-19. Using immunoSEQ multiplex PCR, the repertoire was profiled, and TCRdb retains in-frame clones only, with some absent. This table has 55,000 to 75,000 clones, 81% appearing once. What was sequenced was peripheral blood. The source is an elderly man with acute or convalescent COVID-19.

The V gene is TRBV24-1, the J gene TRBJ1-2; no clear D. Deletions cut 5 bases from V and 8 bases from J, with 8 bases between. The CDR3 sequence is 11 residues long. Germline-derived CDR1 and CDR2 are KGHDR and SFDVKD. CDR3: CATSGSSGYTF. The DNA of the CDR3 is TGTGCCACCAGTGGTTCCTCCGGCTACACCTTC.

The rearrangement links TRBV3-1 (or the pseudogene TRBV3-2) to TRBJ2-5; TRBD2 matches at 13 bases. The CDR3 spans 17 residues. Germline V CDR1 and CDR2: LGHDT, YNNKEL (reference sequence). V lost 1 base and J lost 5; bases outside the gene matches: 7. Here the CDR3 DNA reads TGTGCCAGCAGCCAAGTTCCCAGGACTAGCGGGAGCGAGACCCAGTACTTC. It specifies CASSQVPRTSGSETQYF.

The rearrangement uses TRBV4-2 and TRBJ2-1, with 9 bases lining up with TRBD2. Trimming took 6 bases from V and 0 from J; bases not matched to a gene: 6. CDR1 is LGHNA, CDR2 YNFKEQ, per germline. The CDR3 extends over 16 amino acids. CDR3 region: CASSLAGRGSYNEQFF. The CDR3 DNA follows: TGTGCCAGCAGTCTAGCGGGACGCGGCTCCTACAATGAGCAGTTCTTC.

The rearrangement joins TRBV11-2 to TRBJ2-7; TRBD2 aligns across 7 bases. The CDR3 runs 14 residues. With 0 bases clipped from V and 3 bases from J, the junction kept 2 bases outside the gene matches. Germline V CDR1 and CDR2: SGHAT, FQNNGV. CDR3 coding DNA: TGTGCCAGCAGCTTAGATCGCGGGGGCTACGAGCAGTACTTC. Amino acids: CASSLDRGGYEQYF. Drawing the rest from reference TRBV11-2 and TRBJ2-7, the complete variable domain is EAGVAQSPRYKIIEKRQSVAFWCNPISGHATLYWYQQILGQGPKLLIQFQNNGVVDDSQLPKDRFSAERLKGVDSTLKIQPAKLEDSAVYLCASSLDRGGYEQYFGPGTRLTVT.

The chain links TRBV10-3 to TRBJ1-5; TRBD1 agrees at 8 bases. Trimming cost V 6 bases and J 5 bases; bases outside gene matches: 3. CDR1 and CDR2 (germline): ENHRY, SYGVKD. The CDR3 covers 13 residues. CDR3 DNA: TGTGCCATCAGGGACAGGGTGGATCAGCCCCAGCATTTT. This encodes CAIRDRVDQPQHF.

This clone was recorded a few times. The junction differs from germline at one of its ends, possibly a read error. The gene calls are TRBV14 and TRBJ2-7; 12 nucleotides agree with TRBD2. The CDR3 consists of 13 residues. From germline, CDR1 is SGHDN and CDR2 FVKESK. The CDR3 nucleotides read TGTGCCAGCAGCCAAAATGGACTAGCGGGATGGAGTTTC. Its protein product is CASSQNGLAGWSF. Using reference TRBV14 and TRBJ2-7 for the parts outside the CDR3, the full variable domain is EAGVTQFPSHSVIEKGQTVTLRCDPISGHDNLYWYRRVMGKEIKFLLHFVKESKQDESGMPNNRFLAERTGGTYSTLKVQPAELEDSGVYFCASSQNGLAGWSFGPGTRLTVT.

This chain links TRBV6-6 with TRBJ2-7; 10 nucleotides align to TRBD1. With 8 bases clipped from V and 5 bases from J, the junction kept 6 bases outside the gene matches. Germline loops: CDR1 MNHNY, CDR2 SVGAGI (reference sequence). This CDR3 is 13 amino acids long. The CDR3 spells CASQGQGTDEQYF. The CDR3 nucleotides read TGTGCCAGCCAGGGACAGGGGACCGACGAGCAGTACTTC.

V gene TRBV15 combines with J gene TRBJ2-1; D might be TRBD1 (5 bases). The V gene lost 0 bases and the J gene lost 12 bases, with 12 bases spanning the gap. Germline V lookup: CDR1 LNHNV, CDR2 YYDKDF (reference sequence). This CDR3 contains 13 residues. DNA for the CDR3: TGTGCCACCAGCAGAGATCTCAGGGTGCGGCAGTTCTTC. Translated, it gives CATSRDLRVRQFF. The variable domain in full, with the rest retrieved from reference TRBV15 and TRBJ2-1, is DAMVIQNPRYQVTQFGKPVTLSCSQTLNHNVMYWYQQKSSQAPKLLFHYYDKDFNNEADTPDNFQSRRPNTSFCFLDIRSPGLGDTAMYLCATSRDLRVRQFFGPGTRLTVL.

This clone was picked up one time. The chain recombines TRBV7-3 with TRBJ2-5; 7 nucleotides match TRBD2. This CDR3 is 14 amino acids long. Germline CDR1 is SGHTA and CDR2 is FQGTGA. Losses at the gene ends were 5 bases for V and 4 bases for J; bases not matched to a gene: 7. In nucleotides, the CDR3 is TGTGCCAGCAGCCGCACGGGAGGCGGAGAGACCCAGTACTTC. This gives the protein CASSRTGGGETQYF.

The chain joins TRBV7-3 to TRBJ2-2, with 9 bases fitting TRBD1. V lost 0 bases to trimming and J lost 4 bases; unmatched junction nucleotides: 3. This CDR3 contains 16 residues. CDR1 and CDR2 from the germline V gene are SGHTA and FQGTGA. The CDR3 DNA reads TGTGCCAGCAGCTTAACGGGACAGGGCTTCACCGGGGAGCTGTTTTTT. Its protein is CASSLTGQGFTGELFF.

The rearrangement joins TRBV19 to TRBJ2-1; TRBD1 aligns across 8 bases. The CDR3 covers 15 residues. Germline assignment: CDR1 LNHDA and CDR2 SQIVND (reference sequence). V lost 5 bases to trimming and J lost 4 bases; unmatched junction nucleotides: 7. The CDR3 protein is CASSPTGTGYNEQFF. The DNA for the CDR3 is TGTGCCAGTAGTCCAACCGGGACAGGTTACAATGAGCAGTTCTTC.

V usage is TRBV27 and J usage is TRBJ2-1; the match to TRBD1 covers 9 bases. Germline V gene sequence: CDR1 MNHEY, CDR2 SMNVEV (reference sequence). Trimming at V came to 6 bases and at J to 7 bases, leaving 4 bases not matched to a gene. This CDR3 comprises 13 residues. In DNA form, the CDR3 reads TGTGCCAGCAGGGGACAGGGACGGAATGAGCAGTTCTTC. Its protein product is CASRGQGRNEQFF.

The chain joins TRBV4-3 to TRBJ2-1; 13 bases are a match to TRBD2. The V gene's germline CDR1 is LGHNA and CDR2 YSLEER. This CDR3 contains 17 residues. V shed 4 bases and J 6 bases; nucleotides not matched to a gene: 9. The CDR3 DNA reads as TGCGCCAGCAGCCGCTCCGTACTAGCGGGAGGGCTCAATGAGCAGTTCTTC. It specifies CASSRSVLAGGLNEQFF.

The chain employs TRBV9 and TRBJ2-3; no definite D call. The germline V and J ends were trimmed by 0 bases and 0 bases, with 8 bases remaining between them. The CDR3 consists of 15 residues. Germline V lookup: CDR1 SGDLS, CDR2 YYNGEE. CDR3 in DNA: TGTGCCAGCAGCGTAGCCGGCGGTAGCACAGATACGCAGTATTTT. Translation gives CASSVAGGSTDTQYF.

J is TRBJ1-1 and V is TRBV6-2 or TRBV6-3, with 7 nucleotides matching TRBD1. The CDR3 totals 17 residues. Germline V CDR1 and CDR2: MNHEY, SVGEGT. The trim removed 7 bases at V and 0 bases at J, leaving 14 bases unmatched. DNA of the CDR3: TGTGCCAGCACCCCTAGGACAGGACGGGGTGTGAACACTGAAGCTTTCTTT. It encodes CASTPRTGRGVNTEAFF.

The chain is built from TRBV24-1 and TRBJ2-3, with 9 bases identical to TRBD1. The CDR3 is 15 residues long. The germline CDR1 and CDR2 sequences are KGHDR and SFDVKD. The V and J ends lost 6 bases and 4 bases, in that order; junction bases with no gene match: 7. CDR3 protein: CATSRDREGPDTQYF. CDR3 in DNA: TGTGCCACCAGTAGGGACAGGGAAGGCCCAGATACGCAGTATTTT.

The chain links TRBV18 to TRBJ1-3; the D gene is possibly TRBD1 (5 bases). V dropped 2 bases and J dropped 2 bases, with 10 bases sitting between them. This CDR3 region has 15 residues. Germline V gene data show CDR1 as KGHSH and CDR2 as LQKENI. The CDR3 protein is CASSPAGGAGNTIYF. CDR3 in DNA: TGTGCCAGCTCACCAGCCGGGGGGGCTGGAAACACCATATATTTT.

V usage is TRBV12-2 and J usage is TRBJ2-2; the D segment call TRBD1 is taken from the table without a DNA check. TRBV12-2 is given as a pseudogene. This CDR3 is 17 amino acids long. This CDR3 reads CASRLVGAAGTTGELFF. In nucleotides, the CDR3 is TGTGCAAGTCGCTTAGTAGGGGCCGCCGGTACCACCGGGGAGCTGTTTTTT.

The rearrangement uses TRBV13 and TRBJ2-3; 12 bases fit TRBD2. Germline V lookup: CDR1 PRHDT, CDR2 FYEKMQ (reference sequence). The CDR3 has 18 amino acids. The J segment lost 3 bases and the V segment lost 0 bases, leaving 7 bases of the junction unmatched. The DNA of the CDR3 is TGTGCCAGCAGCTTAGGGGCGGGGACTAGCGGGTATACAGATACGCAGTATTTT. This encodes CASSLGAGTSGYTDTQYF. The complete variable domain, with remaining parts taken from reference TRBV13 and TRBJ2-3, reads AAGVIQSPRHLIKEKRETATLKCYPIPRHDTVYWYQQGPGQDPQFLISFYEKMQSDKGSIPDRFSAQQFSDYHSELNMSSLELGDSALYFCASSLGAGTSGYTDTQYFGPGTRLTVL.

V is TRBV3-1 (or the pseudogene TRBV3-2) and J is TRBJ2-5, with 8 bases fitting TRBD1. CDR1 and CDR2 from the germline V gene are LGHDT and YNNKEL (reference sequence). Unmatched junction bases numbered 4, after V lost 2 bases and J lost 5 bases. This CDR3 is built from 14 residues. CDR3 coding DNA: TGTGCCAGCAGCCAACGACAGGGGCGGGAGACCCAGTACTTC. Protein sequence: CASSQRQGRETQYF.

J is TRBJ2-2 and V is TRBV4-2; 11 nucleotides align to TRBD2. There are 16 residues in the CDR3. CDR1 LGHNA and CDR2 YNFKEQ come from the germline V gene. V shed 0 bases and J 3 bases; nucleotides not matched to a gene: 0. The CDR3 DNA follows: TGTGCCAGCAGCCAAGAACTAGCGGGGGACACCGGGGAGCTGTTTTTT. Protein sequence: CASSQELAGDTGELFF.